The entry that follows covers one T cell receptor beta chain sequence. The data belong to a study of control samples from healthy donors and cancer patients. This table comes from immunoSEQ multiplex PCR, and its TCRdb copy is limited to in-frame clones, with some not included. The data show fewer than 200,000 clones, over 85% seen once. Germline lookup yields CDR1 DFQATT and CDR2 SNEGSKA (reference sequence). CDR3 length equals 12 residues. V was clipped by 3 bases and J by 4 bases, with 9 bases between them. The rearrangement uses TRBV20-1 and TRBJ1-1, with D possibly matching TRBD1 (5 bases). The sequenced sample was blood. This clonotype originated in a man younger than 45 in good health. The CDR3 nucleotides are TGCAGTGCTAGTGGAGGGACCACTGAAGCTTTCTTT. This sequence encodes CSASGGTTEAFF.